This T cell receptor beta chain comes out of a study of blood T cell repertoires in COVID-19. Study information: Spain, Italy and the United States supplied samples that represented acute and convalescent COVID-19. The analysed material was cDNA or gDNA that came from T cells, B-cell-depleted T cells, or PBMCs.

Authors' processing steps: Nucleated cell counts were estimated from reference gene primer amplification. The method was immunoSEQ multiplex PCR; TCRdb's version includes in-frame clones alone and lacks a portion of them. That table supplies the V and J calls and clone size; D and trimming were determined from the DNA. This sample has over 200,000 clones, with approximately 80% found just once. This CDR3 has 14 amino acids. Germline V gene lookup returns CDR1 SNHLY and CDR2 FYNNEI. V shed 4 bases, J shed 3 bases, and the junction held 3 bases outside the gene matches. The receptor was isolated from a man between 35 and 55 years old who had recovered from COVID-19. This sequence joins TRBV2 and TRBJ2-7, with 10 bases aligning to TRBD1. The sample consisted of peripheral blood. The CDR3 loop is CASSGQGASYEQYF. In nucleotides, the CDR3 is TGTGCCAGCAGTGGACAGGGGGCTAGCTACGAGCAGTACTTC.